Listed below are T cell receptor beta chains from one sample, sequenced in a study of OX40 agonist ivuxolimab in advanced cancers. Profiled with immunoSEQ multiplex PCR; TCRdb holds only in-frame clones, not every one. The sample contains almost 70,000 clones, approximately 90% of which appear only once. The source material was CD4+ or CD8+ T cells sorted from blood, sampled in a trial of the OX40 agonist ivuxolimab. These receptors were taken from an adult with an advanced solid tumor such as melanoma, head and neck, liver or kidney cancer. Both conserved end residues are part of each CDR3. D genes are given only for firm matches. For some rows the clone size is stated as once, few or many, or as a class when expanded; others skip it.

size	J	V	D	CDR3	DNA
-	TRBJ2-3	TRBV7-3	-	CASSLGTDTQYF	TGTGCCAGCAGCTTAGGTACAGATACGCAGTATTTT
-	TRBJ2-7	TRBV7-9	TRBD2	CASSFWTSEPMKQYF	TGTGCCAGCAGCTTCTGGACTAGCGAGCCTATGAAGCAGTACTTC
-	TRBJ1-1	TRBV19	-	CASSPLWGTNMNTEAFF	TGTGCCAGTAGTCCCCTCTGGGGGACCAATATGAACACTGAAGCTTTCTTT
-	TRBJ2-5	TRBV2	-	CASSGIPQETQYF	TGTGCCAGCAGTGGGATACCTCAAGAGACCCAGTACTTC
-	TRBJ2-6	TRBV6-1	TRBD2	CASSENRWGGSYSGANVLTF	TGTGCCAGCAGTGAAAACCGCTGGGGGGGGTCATACTCTGGGGCCAACGTCCTGACTTTC
-	TRBJ2-3	TRBV6-5	-	CASSYSGRSTDTQYF	TGTGCCAGCAGTTACTCAGGGCGGAGCACAGATACGCAGTATTTT
-	TRBJ2-1	TRBV4-1	-	CASSQGRGAYNEQFF	TGCGCCAGCAGCCAAGGGAGAGGGGCCTACAATGAGCAGTTCTTC
-	TRBJ1-1	TRBV6-5	-	CASTPSRVVNTEAFF	TGTGCCAGCACCCCCTCCCGGGTGGTTAACACTGAAGCTTTCTTT
-	TRBJ2-3	TRBV29-1	-	CSVQGMGTDTQYF	TGCAGCGTACAGGGAATGGGCACAGATACGCAGTATTTT
-	TRBJ1-4	TRBV19	-	CASRTAPNEKLFF	TGTGCCAGTCGGACAGCCCCTAATGAAAAACTGTTTTTT
-	TRBJ2-2	TRBV5-1	-	CASSLAAGVNTGELFF	TGCGCCAGCAGCTTGGCGGCAGGGGTGAACACCGGGGAGCTGTTTTTT
-	TRBJ2-3	TRBV30	TRBD2	CAWSSSRLAVSTDTQYF	TGTGCCTGGAGTTCCTCCCGACTAGCGGTTAGCACAGATACGCAGTATTTT
-	TRBJ2-1	TRBV18	-	CASSYTGQFYNEQFF	TGTGCCAGCTCTTACACCGGGCAATTCTACAATGAGCAGTTCTTC
-	TRBJ1-4	TRBV12-5	TRBD1	CASGSGQGAEKLFF	TGTGCTAGTGGTTCGGGACAGGGAGCCGAAAAACTGTTTTTT
once	TRBJ2-1	TRBV5-6	TRBD2	CASSFLSGSSYNEQFF	TGTGCCAGCAGCTTCCTTAGCGGGAGTAGCTACAATGAGCAGTTCTTC
-	TRBJ2-5	TRBV6-5	TRBD2	CASSSLAGVETQYF	TGTGCCAGCAGTTCACTAGCGGGAGTGGAGACCCAGTACTTC
-	TRBJ2-1	TRBV18	TRBD2	CASSPPSGRFYHNEQFF	TGTGCCAGCTCACCACCGAGCGGGAGGTTCTATCACAATGAGCAGTTCTTC